This entry concerns a single TCR beta chain. Its antigen is not yet known. Base qualities are not recorded, but no much larger clone differs from it by a single base. This sample was taken from a study of T-cell reconstitution after alpha-beta-depleted transplantation in children (dated by TCRdb to 2016 to 2018). Background for the entire study: T-cell immune reconstitution after TCRalphabeta/CD19-depleted allogeneic hematopoietic cell transplantation in children was quantitatively tracked in the study by means of TCR repertoire profiling.

The intended sense of this specimen's treatment or condition label: allogeneic hematopoietic cell transplantation with graft depleted of TCRalphabeta T cells and CD19 B cells. The transplant recipients were children given TCRalphabeta/CD19-depleted allogeneic hematopoietic cell grafts. General conclusions and limits of the study: The apparently early alphabetaT-cell count recovery about two months after transplant was reportedly dependent on only several hundred rapidly expanded clones derived from non-depleted graft cells. Over subsequent months, a decline in hyperexpanded clone frequencies was noted, and after one year, T-cell counts and TCRbeta diversity were mostly ascribed to newly produced T cells. The high TCRbeta diversity at day 60 in some patients was ascribed to recipient T cells and intrathymic progenitors that had survived conditioning.

The receptor library was made with PCR. Sequenced on an Illumina HiSeq 2500. Molecular barcoding was employed in the preparation of TCR libraries, with unique molecular identifiers being used to normalize TCRbeta repertoire quantification. In TCRdb, the public reads were trimmed at Q25 with fastp and aligned with MiXCR, with productive beta chains retained. Rows with a matching CDR3 protein are joined into one entry that keeps the most common DNA and genes. The sample table holds around 420,000 distinct CDR3 sequences, of which 15% to 20% were seen once. Less than 30% of the sample belongs to the ten largest clones. Inclusive of the bounding cysteine and phenylalanine, the CDR3 is 15 residues long. Of all the DNA, just the CDR3 is kept, 45 bases in frame from base 1. Between the V and J ends, shortened by 7 bases and 2 bases respectively, the junction contains 18 bases. The CDR1 and CDR2 encoded by the germline V gene are MDHEN and SYDVKM.

The source was PBMCs, mostly from graft donor cells, collected 360 days after TCRalphabeta/CD19-depleted stem cell transplant. The clonotype originates from a boy younger than two who had a stem cell transplant for Wiskott-Aldrich syndrome, so the T cells may come from the graft donor. This sequence uses TRBV28 and TRBJ2-7; the D gene lacks a confident call. CDR3 protein: CASTASGAVPYEQYF. The sequenced DNA: TGTGCCAGCACCGCCAGTGGAGCCGTGCCCTACGAGCAGTACTTC.